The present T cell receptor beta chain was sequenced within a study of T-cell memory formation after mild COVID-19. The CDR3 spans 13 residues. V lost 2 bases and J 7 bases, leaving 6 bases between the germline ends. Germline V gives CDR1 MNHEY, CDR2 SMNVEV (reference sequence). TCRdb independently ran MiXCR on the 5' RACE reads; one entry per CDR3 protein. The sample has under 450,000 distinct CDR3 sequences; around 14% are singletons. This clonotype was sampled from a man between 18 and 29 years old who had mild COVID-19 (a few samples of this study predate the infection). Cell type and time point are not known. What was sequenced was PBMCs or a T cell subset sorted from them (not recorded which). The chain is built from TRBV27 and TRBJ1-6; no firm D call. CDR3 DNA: TGTGCCAGCAGTTTAAGCAGCAATTCACCCCTCCACTTT. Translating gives CASSLSSNSPLHF.